The rows below give T cell receptor beta chains drawn from one sample of a study of cytomegalovirus exposure and HLA in healthy donors. Produced via immunoSEQ multiplex PCR; TCRdb's table is partial and in-frame only. The sample data list approximately 170,000 clones. Source material: PBMCs. Source of these receptors: a woman aged 18-30 years in good health and CMV-seropositive. The CDR3 runs from the conserved cysteine through the conserved F or W. D genes are given only for firm matches.

J gene,D gene,V gene,CDR3 protein,CDR3 DNA
TRBJ2-7,TRBD2,TRBV7-8,CASSLLRGRRGEQYF,TGTGCCAGCAGCTTATTACGCGGGAGAAGGGGCGAGCAGTACTTC
TRBJ2-7,TRBD1,TRBV6-1,CASSEGTGLRPTNYEQYF,TGTGCCAGCAGCGAAGGGACAGGACTACGACCGACCAACTACGAGCAGTACTTC
TRBJ2-3,NA,TRBV5-1,CASSLELAGTDTQYF,TGCGCCAGCAGCTTGGAGCTAGCAGGTACAGATACGCAGTATTTT
TRBJ1-3,NA,TRBV7-8,CASSLLVSGNTIYF,TGTGCCAGCAGCCTTCTCGTATCTGGAAACACCATATATTTT
TRBJ2-3,TRBD2,TRBV7-2,CASSPQGTSGGSGDTQYF,TGTGCCAGCAGCCCCCAAGGTACTAGCGGGGGGAGTGGAGATACGCAGTATTTT
TRBJ2-7,TRBD2,TRBV10-3,CAISDLLRLARRGSYEQYF,TGTGCCATCAGTGATCTCCTAAGACTAGCGAGACGGGGGTCCTACGAGCAGTACTTC
TRBJ1-5,TRBD1,TRBV18,CASSHNRGSNQPQHF,TGTGCCAGCTCTCATAACAGGGGAAGCAATCAGCCCCAGCATTTT
TRBJ2-1,TRBD2,TRBV27,CASSTLAGGPNEQFF,TGTGCCAGCAGTACCCTAGCGGGGGGGCCGAATGAGCAGTTCTTC
TRBJ1-3,TRBD1,TRBV11-3,CASSAGQTSGNTIYF,TGTGCCAGCAGCGCGGGACAGACCTCTGGAAACACCATATATTTT
TRBJ2-7,NA,TRBV21-1,CASACRTGLEEQYF,TGTGCCAGCGCCTGCCGGACAGGGTTGGAAGAGCAGTACTTC
TRBJ1-2,TRBD1,TRBV30,CAWSVKGAEYGYTF,TGTGCCTGGAGTGTAAAGGGGGCTGAATATGGCTACACCTTC